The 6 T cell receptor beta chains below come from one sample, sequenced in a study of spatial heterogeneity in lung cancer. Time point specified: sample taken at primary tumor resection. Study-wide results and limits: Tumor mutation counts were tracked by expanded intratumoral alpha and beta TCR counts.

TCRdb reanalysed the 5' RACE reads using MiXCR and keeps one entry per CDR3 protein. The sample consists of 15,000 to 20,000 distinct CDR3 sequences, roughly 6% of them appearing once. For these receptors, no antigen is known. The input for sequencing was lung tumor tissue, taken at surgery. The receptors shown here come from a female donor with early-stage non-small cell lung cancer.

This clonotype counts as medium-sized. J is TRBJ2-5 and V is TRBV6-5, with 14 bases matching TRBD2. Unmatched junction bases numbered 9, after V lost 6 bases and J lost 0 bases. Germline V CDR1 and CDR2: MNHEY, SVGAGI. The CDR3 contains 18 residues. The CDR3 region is CASRTGTSGRGYQETQYF. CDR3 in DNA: TGTGCCAGCAGGACCGGGACTAGCGGGAGAGGGTACCAAGAGACCCAGTACTTC.

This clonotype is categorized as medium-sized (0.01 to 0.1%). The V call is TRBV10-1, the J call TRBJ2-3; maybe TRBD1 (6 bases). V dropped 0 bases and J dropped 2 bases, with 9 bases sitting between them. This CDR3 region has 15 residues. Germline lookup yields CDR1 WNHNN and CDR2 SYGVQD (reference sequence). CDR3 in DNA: TGCGCCAGCAGTGAGTCGACAGGTCTCACAGATACGCAGTATTTT. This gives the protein CASSESTGLTDTQYF.

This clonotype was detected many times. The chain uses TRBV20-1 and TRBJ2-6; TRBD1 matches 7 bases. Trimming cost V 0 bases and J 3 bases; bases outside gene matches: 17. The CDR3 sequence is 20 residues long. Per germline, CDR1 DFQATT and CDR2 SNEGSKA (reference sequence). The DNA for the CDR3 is TGCAGTGCTAGAGATGCTTTTACGGCAGGGGGTTATGGTGGGGCCAACGTCCTGACTTTC. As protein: CSARDAFTAGGYGGANVLTF.

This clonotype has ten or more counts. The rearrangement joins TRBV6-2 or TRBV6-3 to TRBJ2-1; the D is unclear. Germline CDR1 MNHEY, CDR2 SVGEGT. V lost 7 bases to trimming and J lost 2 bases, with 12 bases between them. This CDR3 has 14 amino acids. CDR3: CASTNGLAYNEQFF. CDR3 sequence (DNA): TGTGCCAGCACTAACGGGCTAGCCTACAATGAGCAGTTCTTC.

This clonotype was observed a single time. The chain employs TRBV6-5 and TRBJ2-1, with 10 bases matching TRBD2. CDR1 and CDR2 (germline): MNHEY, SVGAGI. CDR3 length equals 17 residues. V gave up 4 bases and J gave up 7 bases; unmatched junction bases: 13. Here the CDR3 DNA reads TGTGCCAGCAGTTCCCCGGGACTAGCGACCTGGGCGAATGAGCAGTTCTTC. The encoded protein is CASSSPGLATWANEQFF.

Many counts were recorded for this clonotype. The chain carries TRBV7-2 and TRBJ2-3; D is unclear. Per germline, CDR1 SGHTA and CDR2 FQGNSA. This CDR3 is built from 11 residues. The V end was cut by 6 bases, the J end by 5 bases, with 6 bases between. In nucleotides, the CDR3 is TGTGCCAGCAGGGTTGGAGATACGCAGTATTTT. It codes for CASRVGDTQYF.